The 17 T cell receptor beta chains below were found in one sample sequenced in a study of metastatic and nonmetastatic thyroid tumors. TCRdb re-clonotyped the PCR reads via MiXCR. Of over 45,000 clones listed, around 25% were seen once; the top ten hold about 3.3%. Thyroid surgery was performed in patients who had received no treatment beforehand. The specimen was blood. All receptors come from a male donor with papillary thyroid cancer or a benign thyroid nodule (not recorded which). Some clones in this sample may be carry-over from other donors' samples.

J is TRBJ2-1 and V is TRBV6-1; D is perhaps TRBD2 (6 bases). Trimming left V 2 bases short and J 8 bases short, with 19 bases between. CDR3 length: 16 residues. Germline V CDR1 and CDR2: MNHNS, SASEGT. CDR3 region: CASSELGGARDHEQFF. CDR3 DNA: TGTGCCAGCAGTGAACTCGGGGGAGCTAGAGACCATGAGCAGTTCTTC.

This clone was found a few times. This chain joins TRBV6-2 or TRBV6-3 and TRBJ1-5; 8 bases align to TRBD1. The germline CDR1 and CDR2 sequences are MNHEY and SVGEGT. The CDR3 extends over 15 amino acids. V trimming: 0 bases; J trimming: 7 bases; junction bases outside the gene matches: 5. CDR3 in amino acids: CASSYSGQVEQPQHF. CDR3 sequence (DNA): TGTGCCAGCAGTTACTCGGGACAGGTGGAACAGCCCCAGCATTTT.

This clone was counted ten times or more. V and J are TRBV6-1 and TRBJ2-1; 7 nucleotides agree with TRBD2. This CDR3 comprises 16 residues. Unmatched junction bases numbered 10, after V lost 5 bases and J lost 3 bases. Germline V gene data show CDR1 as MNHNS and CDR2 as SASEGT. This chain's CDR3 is CASSPRTSRHYNEQFF. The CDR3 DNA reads TGTGCCAGCAGTCCCCGGACTAGTCGCCACTACAATGAGCAGTTCTTC.

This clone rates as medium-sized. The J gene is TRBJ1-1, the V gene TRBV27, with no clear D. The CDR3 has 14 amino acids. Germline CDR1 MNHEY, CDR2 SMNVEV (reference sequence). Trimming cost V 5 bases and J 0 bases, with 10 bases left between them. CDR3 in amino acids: CASSAPHMNTEAFF. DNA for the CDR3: TGTGCCAGCAGTGCCCCTCATATGAACACTGAAGCTTTCTTT.

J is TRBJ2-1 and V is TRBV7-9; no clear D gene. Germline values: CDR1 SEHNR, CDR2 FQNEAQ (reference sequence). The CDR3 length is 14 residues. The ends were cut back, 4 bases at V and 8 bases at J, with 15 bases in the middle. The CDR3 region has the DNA TGTGCCAGCAGCTCCCCAGGATCCTGGGATGAGCAGTTCTTC. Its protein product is CASSSPGSWDEQFF.

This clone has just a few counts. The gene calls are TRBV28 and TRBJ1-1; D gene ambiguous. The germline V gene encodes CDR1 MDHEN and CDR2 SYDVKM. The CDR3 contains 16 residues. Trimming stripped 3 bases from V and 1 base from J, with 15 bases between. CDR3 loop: CASSLNPQAPNTEAFF. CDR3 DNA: TGTGCCAGCAGTTTGAATCCGCAGGCGCCGAACACTGAAGCTTTCTTT.

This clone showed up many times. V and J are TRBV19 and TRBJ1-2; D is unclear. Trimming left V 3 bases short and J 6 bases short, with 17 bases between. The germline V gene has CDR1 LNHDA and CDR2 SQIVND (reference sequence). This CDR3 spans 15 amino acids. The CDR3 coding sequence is TGTGCCAGTAGTATCCCGGCAATATACCTCCATGGCTACACCTTC. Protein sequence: CASSIPAIYLHGYTF.

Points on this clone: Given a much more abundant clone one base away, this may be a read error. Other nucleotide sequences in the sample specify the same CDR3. The CDR3 sequence is CASSKRIRGSSTDTQYF. DNA of the CDR3: TGTGCCAGCAGCAAACGGATACGAGGGAGTAGCACAGATACGCAGTACTTT. The gene calls are TRBV6-5 and TRBJ2-3; possibly TRBD2 for D (5 bases). CDR3 size: 17 residues. Per germline, CDR1 MNHEY and CDR2 SVGAGI.

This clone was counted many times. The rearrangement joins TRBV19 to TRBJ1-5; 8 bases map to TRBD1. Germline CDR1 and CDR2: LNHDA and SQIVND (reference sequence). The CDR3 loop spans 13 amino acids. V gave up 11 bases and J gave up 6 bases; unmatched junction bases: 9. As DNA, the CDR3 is TGTGCCTGTACGACAGGGGTTGCTCAGCCCCAGCATTTT. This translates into CACTTGVAQPQHF.

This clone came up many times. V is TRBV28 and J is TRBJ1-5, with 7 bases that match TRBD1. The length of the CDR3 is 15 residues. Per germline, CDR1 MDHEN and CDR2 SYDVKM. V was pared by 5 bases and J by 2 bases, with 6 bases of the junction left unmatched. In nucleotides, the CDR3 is TGTGCCAGCAGTGGAGAGGGGGCCGGCAATCAGCCCCAGCATTTT. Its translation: CASSGEGAGNQPQHF.

DNA of the CDR3: TGTGCCAGCAGCGAGGGACTAGCGGGCCTGACCGGGGAGCTGTTTTTT. Its translation: CASSEGLAGLTGELFF. The chain recombines TRBV11-3 with TRBJ2-2; 12 nucleotides align to TRBD2. The trim removed 5 bases at V and 5 bases at J, leaving 6 bases unmatched. The germline V gene has CDR1 SGHNT and CDR2 YENEEA. The CDR3 is made up of 16 amino acids.

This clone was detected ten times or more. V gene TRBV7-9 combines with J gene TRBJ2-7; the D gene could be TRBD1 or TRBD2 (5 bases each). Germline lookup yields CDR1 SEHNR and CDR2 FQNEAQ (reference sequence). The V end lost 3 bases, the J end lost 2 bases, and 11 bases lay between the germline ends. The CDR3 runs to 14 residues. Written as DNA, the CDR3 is TGTGCCAGCAGCTTCACCGGGGCTCCCTACGAGCAGTACTTC. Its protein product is CASSFTGAPYEQYF.

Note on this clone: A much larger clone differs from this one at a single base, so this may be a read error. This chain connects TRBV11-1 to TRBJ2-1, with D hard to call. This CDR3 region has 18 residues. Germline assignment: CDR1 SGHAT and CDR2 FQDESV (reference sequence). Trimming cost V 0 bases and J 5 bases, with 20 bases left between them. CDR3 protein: CASSLATILGRSNNEQFF. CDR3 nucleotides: TGTGCCAGCAGCTTAGCCACGATTCTAGGACGGTCTAACAATGAGCAGTTCTTC.

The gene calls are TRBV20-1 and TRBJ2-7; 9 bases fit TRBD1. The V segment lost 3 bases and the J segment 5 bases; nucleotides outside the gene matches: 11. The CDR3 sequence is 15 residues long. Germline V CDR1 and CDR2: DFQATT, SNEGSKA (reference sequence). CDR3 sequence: CSARGPRDRANEQYF. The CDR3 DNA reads TGCAGTGCTAGGGGTCCGAGGGACAGGGCCAACGAGCAGTACTTC.

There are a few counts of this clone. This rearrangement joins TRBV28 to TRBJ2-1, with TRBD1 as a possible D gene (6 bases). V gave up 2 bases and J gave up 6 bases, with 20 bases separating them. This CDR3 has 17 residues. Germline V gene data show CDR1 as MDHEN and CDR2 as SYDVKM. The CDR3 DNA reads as TGTGCCAGCAGTTTACACAGGGTGTCTTCGGAATTCAATGAGCAGTTCTTC. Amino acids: CASSLHRVSSEFNEQFF.

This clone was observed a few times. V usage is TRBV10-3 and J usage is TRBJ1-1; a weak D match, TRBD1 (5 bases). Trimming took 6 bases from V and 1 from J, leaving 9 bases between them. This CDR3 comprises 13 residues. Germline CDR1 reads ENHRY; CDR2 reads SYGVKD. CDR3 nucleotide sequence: TGTGCCATCAGAGTTACAGGGAACACTGAAGCTTTCTTT. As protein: CAIRVTGNTEAFF.

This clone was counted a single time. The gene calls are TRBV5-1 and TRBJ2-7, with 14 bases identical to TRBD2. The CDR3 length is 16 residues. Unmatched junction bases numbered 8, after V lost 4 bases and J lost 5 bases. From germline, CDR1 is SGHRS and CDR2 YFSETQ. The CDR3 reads CASSPTGTSGSNEQYF. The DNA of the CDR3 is TGCGCCAGCAGCCCTACCGGGACTAGCGGGAGTAACGAGCAGTACTTC.